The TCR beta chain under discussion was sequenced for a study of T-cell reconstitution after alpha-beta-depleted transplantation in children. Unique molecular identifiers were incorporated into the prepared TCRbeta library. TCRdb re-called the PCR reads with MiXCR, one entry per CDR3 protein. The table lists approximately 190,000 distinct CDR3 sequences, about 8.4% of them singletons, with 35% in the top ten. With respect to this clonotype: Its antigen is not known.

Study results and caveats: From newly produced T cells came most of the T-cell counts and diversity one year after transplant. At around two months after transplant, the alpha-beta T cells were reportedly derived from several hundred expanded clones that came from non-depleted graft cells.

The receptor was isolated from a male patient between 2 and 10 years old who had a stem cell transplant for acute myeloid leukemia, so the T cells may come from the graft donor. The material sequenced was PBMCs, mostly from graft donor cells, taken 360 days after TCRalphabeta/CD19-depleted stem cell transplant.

CDR3 coding DNA: TGCAGCGTTGCCCCAGAGGGTTATAGGGAGACCCAGTACTTC. Its translation is CSVAPEGYRETQYF. The gene calls are TRBV29-1 and TRBJ2-5; the D gene is possibly TRBD2 (5 bases). The CDR3 totals 14 residues. CDR1 and CDR2 (germline): SQVTM, ANQGSEA. V gave up 4 bases and J gave up 5 bases, with 17 bases separating them.